There are a few counts of the clone carrying this TCR beta chain. This sample is drawn from a study of T-cell reconstitution after alpha-beta-depleted transplantation in children. TCRbeta library preparation incorporated unique molecular identifiers. TCRdb itself ran the PCR reads through MiXCR, one entry per CDR3 protein. The sample carries around 480,000 distinct CDR3 sequences, around a third recorded once. J gave up 2 bases and V 0 bases, and 3 bases lay outside the gene matches. The CDR3 totals 16 residues. Germline V gene sequence: CDR1 MNHEY, CDR2 SVGAGI. The clonotype originates from a human donor who donated a stem cell graft to a child with aplastic anemia. This chain joins TRBV6-5 and TRBJ1-5, with 8 bases matching TRBD1. The input for sequencing was PBMCs from the stem cell graft donor, taken from the stem cell graft. The CDR3 coding sequence is TGTGCCAGCAGTTACTCGACAGGGGCCCGCAATCAGCCCCAGCATTTT. Its protein product is CASSYSTGARNQPQHF.